These 8 T cell receptor beta chains came from one sample sequenced in a study of blood T cells in healthy people across ages. With a J-beta primer mix and a sample-barcoded 5' primer, a second PCR ran about 6 to 11 cycles. MiXCR, run by TCRdb on the 5' RACE reads, gives a single entry per CDR3 protein. Of approximately 580,000 distinct CDR3 sequences listed, about 24% are singletons. These data were also reused for a study on T cells of mothers and their children.

The sequenced material came from blood. The receptors originated from a boy aged 5 to 17 in good health.

As regards this clonotype: This is likely a read error, given that the CDR3 carries no conserved phenylalanine or tryptophan at its end. The chain combines TRBV15 with TRBJ2-7; TRBD1 agrees at 8 bases. The CDR3 is 16 amino acids. V dropped 0 bases and J dropped 5; count of bases not matched to a gene: 9. Germline V gives CDR1 LNHNV, CDR2 YYDKDF (reference sequence). In DNA, the CDR3 is TGTGCCACCAGCAGAGATCCCTGGACAGGGAGCCACGAGCAGTACTCC. It encodes CATSRDPWTGSHEQYS.

Only a few counts were recorded for this clonotype. The V call is TRBV20-1, the J call TRBJ1-4, with unresolved D. V gave up 4 bases and J gave up 0 bases, with 6 bases separating them. Germline lookup yields CDR1 DFQATT and CDR2 SNEGSKA (reference sequence). The CDR3 has 13 residues. This chain's CDR3 is CSAILATNEKLFF. The CDR3 coding sequence is TGCAGTGCTATCCTTGCAACTAATGAAAAACTGTTTTTT.

There are many counts of this clonotype. CDR3 DNA sequence: TGTGCCAGCGGTCGAGGGGCCGGGACCCAGTACTTC. Its protein is CASGRGAGTQYF. The chain employs TRBV6-6 and TRBJ2-5, with D possibly being TRBD1 or TRBD2 (5 bases each). Germline CDR1 and CDR2: MNHNY and SVGAGI (reference sequence). Trimming cost V 8 bases and J 7 bases, with 14 bases left between them. CDR3 length: 12 amino acids.

The V and J genes are TRBV4-1 and TRBJ2-1; unclear D gene. This CDR3 has 16 residues. V lost 4 bases to trimming and J lost 0 bases, with 13 bases between them. Germline V CDR1 and CDR2: MGHRA, YSYEKL. In nucleotides, the CDR3 is TGCGCCAGCAGCCCTCAGAGTCAGAGCTCCTACAATGAGCAGTTCTTC. This sequence encodes CASSPQSQSSYNEQFF.

CDR3 amino acids: CASSATGATNEKLFF. The DNA for the CDR3 is TGTGCCAGCAGCGCTACGGGGGCAACTAATGAAAAACTGTTTTTT. The chain has TRBV6-6 and TRBJ1-4; the D gene is possibly TRBD1 (5 bases). CDR1 is MNHNY, CDR2 SVGAGI, per germline (reference sequence). This CDR3 spans 15 amino acids. Trimming took off 6 bases at V and 0 bases at J, with 11 bases between the two ends.

In this sample, this clonotype turned up a few times. The rearrangement joins TRBV7-2 to TRBJ1-2; TRBD1 might be the D (6 bases). CDR1 is SGHTA and CDR2 is FQGNSA in the germline V gene. The V and J ends lost 1 base and 0 bases respectively, with 15 bases between them. There are 17 residues in the CDR3. The CDR3 here is CASSLETGLGANYGYTF. In DNA form, the CDR3 reads TGTGCCAGCAGCTTAGAGACAGGCCTAGGAGCTAACTATGGCTACACCTTC. Combining the CDR3 with reference TRBV7-2 and TRBJ1-2 gives the whole variable domain GAGVSQSPSNKVTEKGKDVELRCDPISGHTALYWYRQSLGQGLEFLIYFQGNSAPDKSGLPSDRFSAERTGGSVSTLTIQRTQQEDSAVYLCASSLETGLGANYGYTFGSGTRLTVV.

The rearrangement joins TRBV2 to TRBJ2-7; tentative D call: TRBD2 (6 bases). CDR3 size: 15 residues. Germline assignment: CDR1 SNHLY and CDR2 FYNNEI. Trimming stripped 3 bases from V and 3 bases from J, with 15 bases between. The CDR3 DNA reads as TGTGCCAGCAGTGACAAGCGGACTACTTTCTACGAGCAGTACTTC. Its protein product is CASSDKRTTFYEQYF.

This clonotype has a handful of counts. The V and J genes are TRBV27 and TRBJ2-1; TRBD2 agrees at 13 bases. V was pared by 8 bases and J by 4 bases, with 2 bases of the junction left unmatched. The length of the CDR3 is 14 residues. Per the germline V gene, CDR1 is MNHEY and CDR2 is SMNVEV (reference sequence). The CDR3 spells CASQLAGGYNEQFF. DNA of the CDR3: TGTGCCAGCCAACTAGCGGGAGGGTACAATGAGCAGTTCTTC.